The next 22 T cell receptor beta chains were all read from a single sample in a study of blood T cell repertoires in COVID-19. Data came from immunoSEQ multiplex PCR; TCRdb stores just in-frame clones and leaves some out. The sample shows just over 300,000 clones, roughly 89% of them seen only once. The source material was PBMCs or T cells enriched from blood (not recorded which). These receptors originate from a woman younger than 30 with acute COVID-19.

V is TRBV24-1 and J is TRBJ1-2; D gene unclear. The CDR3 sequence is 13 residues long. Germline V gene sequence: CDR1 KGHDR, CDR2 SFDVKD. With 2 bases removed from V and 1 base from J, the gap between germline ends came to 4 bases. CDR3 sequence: CATSDYLNYGYTF. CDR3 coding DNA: TGTGCCACCAGTGATTATCTTAACTATGGCTACACCTTC.

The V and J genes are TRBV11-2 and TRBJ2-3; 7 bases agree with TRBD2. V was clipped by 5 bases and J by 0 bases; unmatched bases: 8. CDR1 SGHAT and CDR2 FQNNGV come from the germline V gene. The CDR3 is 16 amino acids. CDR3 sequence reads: CASSRGTNPSTDTQYF. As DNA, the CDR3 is TGTGCCAGCAGCCGCGGGACTAACCCTAGCACAGATACGCAGTATTTT.

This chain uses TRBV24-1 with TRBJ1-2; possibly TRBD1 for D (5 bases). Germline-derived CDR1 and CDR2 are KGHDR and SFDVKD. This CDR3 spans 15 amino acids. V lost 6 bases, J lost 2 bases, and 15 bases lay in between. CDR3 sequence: CATSLRFRANYGYTF. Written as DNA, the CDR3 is TGTGCCACCAGTCTTCGGTTCAGGGCGAACTATGGCTACACCTTC.

The CDR3 region is CASSLLPGQGKVYEQYF. The CDR3 region has the DNA TGTGCCAGCAGCTTACTCCCGGGACAGGGGAAAGTGTACGAGCAGTACTTC. The gene calls are TRBV11-2 and TRBJ2-7, with TRBD1 matching over 10 bases. CDR1 is SGHAT and CDR2 is FQNNGV in the germline V gene. The junction had 11 bases not matched to a gene; V was cut back by 2 bases and J by 4 bases. The CDR3 contains 17 residues.

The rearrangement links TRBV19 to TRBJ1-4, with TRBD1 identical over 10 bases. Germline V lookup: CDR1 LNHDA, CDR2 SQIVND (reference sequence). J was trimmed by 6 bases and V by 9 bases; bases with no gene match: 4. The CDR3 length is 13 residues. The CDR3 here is CASRQGADEKLFF. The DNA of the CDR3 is TGTGCCAGCCGACAGGGGGCGGATGAAAAACTGTTTTTT.

CDR3 in amino acids: CASIQGSSNYGYTF. CDR3 nucleotide sequence: TGTGCCAGTATACAGGGGAGCAGTAACTATGGCTACACCTTC. V and J are TRBV19 and TRBJ1-2; 7 bases match TRBD1. Losses at the gene ends were 7 bases for V and 1 base for J; bases not matched to a gene: 6. Looked up from germline, CDR1 is LNHDA and CDR2 is SQIVND (reference sequence). The CDR3 spans 14 residues.

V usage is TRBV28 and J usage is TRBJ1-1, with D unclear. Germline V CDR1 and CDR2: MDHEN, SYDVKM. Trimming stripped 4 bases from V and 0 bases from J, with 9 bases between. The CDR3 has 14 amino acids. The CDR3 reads CASSSPSVNTEAFF. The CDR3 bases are TGTGCCAGCAGTTCCCCGAGTGTGAACACTGAAGCTTTCTTT.

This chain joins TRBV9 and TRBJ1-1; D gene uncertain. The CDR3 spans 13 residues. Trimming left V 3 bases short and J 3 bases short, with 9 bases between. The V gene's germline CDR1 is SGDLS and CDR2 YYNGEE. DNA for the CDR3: TGTGCCAGCAGCGATGACTGGGACACTGAAGCTTTCTTT. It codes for CASSDDWDTEAFF.

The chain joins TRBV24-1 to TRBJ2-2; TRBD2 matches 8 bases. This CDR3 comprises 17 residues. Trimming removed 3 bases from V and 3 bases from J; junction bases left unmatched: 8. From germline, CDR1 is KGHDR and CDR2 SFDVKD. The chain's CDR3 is CATSDPRGGTDTGELFF. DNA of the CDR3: TGTGCCACCAGTGATCCCCGGGGGGGTACGGACACCGGGGAGCTGTTTTTT.

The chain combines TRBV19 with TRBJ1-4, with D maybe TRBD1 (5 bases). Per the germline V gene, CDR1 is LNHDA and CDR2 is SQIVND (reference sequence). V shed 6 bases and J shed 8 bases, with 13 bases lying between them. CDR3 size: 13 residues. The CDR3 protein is CASRDGTREKLFF. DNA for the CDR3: TGTGCCAGTAGAGACGGGACTCGAGAAAAACTGTTTTTT.

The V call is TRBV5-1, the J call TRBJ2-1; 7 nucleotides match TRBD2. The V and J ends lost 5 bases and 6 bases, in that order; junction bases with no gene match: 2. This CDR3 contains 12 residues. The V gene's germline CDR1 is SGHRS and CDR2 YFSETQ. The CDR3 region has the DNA TGCGCCAGCAGTTGGGGGGGCAATGAGCAGTTCTTC. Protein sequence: CASSWGGNEQFF. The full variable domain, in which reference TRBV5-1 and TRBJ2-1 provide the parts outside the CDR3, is KAGVTQTPRYLIKTRGQQVTLSCSPISGHRSVSWYQQTPGQGLQFLFEYFSETQRNKGNFPGRFSGRQFSNSRSEMNVSTLELGDSALYLCASSWGGNEQFFGPGTRLTVL.

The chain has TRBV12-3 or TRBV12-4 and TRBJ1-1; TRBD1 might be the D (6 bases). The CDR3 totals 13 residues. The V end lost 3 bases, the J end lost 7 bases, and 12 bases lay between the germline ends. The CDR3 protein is CASSFHIQGEAFF. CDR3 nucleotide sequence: TGTGCCAGCAGTTTTCATATACAGGGTGAAGCTTTCTTT.

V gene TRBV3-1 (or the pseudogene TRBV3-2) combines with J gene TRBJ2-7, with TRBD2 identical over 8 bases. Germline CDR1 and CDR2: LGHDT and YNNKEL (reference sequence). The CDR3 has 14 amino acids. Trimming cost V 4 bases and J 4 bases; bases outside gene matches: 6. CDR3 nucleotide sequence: TGTGCCAGCAGCCCGGGACTAGGGCCGTACGAGCAGTACTTC. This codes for CASSPGLGPYEQYF.

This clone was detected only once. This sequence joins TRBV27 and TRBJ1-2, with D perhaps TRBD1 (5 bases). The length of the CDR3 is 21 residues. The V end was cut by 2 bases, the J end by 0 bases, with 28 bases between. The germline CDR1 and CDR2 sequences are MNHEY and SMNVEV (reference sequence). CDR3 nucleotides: TGTGCCAGCAGTTTAAGTTCGGGTTGGCGGGAGGGGAGGTTAGCTAACTATGGCTACACCTTC. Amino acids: CASSLSSGWREGRLANYGYTF.

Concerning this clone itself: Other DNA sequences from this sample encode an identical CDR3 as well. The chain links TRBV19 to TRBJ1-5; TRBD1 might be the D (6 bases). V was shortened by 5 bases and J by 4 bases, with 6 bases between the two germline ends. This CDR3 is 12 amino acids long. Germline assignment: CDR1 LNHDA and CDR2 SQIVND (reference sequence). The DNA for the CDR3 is TGTGCCAGTAGTCAGGGGAATCAGCCCCAGCATTTT. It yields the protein CASSQGNQPQHF.

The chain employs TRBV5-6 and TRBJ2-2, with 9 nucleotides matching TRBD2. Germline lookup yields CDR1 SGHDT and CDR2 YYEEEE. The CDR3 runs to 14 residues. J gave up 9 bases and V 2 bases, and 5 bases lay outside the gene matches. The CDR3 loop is CASSFGTSRRELFF. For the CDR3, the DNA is TGTGCCAGCAGCTTTGGGACTAGCCGACGGGAGCTGTTTTTT. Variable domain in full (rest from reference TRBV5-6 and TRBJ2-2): DAGVTQSPTHLIKTRGQQVTLRCSPKSGHDTVSWYQQALGQGPQFIFQYYEEEERQRGNFPDRFSGHQFPNYSSELNVNALLLGDSALYLCASSFGTSRRELFFGEGSRLTVL.

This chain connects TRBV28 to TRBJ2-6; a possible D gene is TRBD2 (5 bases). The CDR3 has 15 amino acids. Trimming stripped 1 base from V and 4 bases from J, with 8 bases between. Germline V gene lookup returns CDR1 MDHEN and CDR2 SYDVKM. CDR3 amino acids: CASSLSGYGANVLTF. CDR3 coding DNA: TGTGCCAGCAGTTTATCGGGGTACGGGGCCAACGTCCTGACTTTC.

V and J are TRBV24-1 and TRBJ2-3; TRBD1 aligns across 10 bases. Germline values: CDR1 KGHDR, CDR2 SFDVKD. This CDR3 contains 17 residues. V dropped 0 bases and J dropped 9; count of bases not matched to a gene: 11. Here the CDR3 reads CATSDLLSTGGLGTQYF. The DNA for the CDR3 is TGTGCCACCAGTGATTTGCTATCGACAGGGGGCTTGGGCACGCAGTATTTT.

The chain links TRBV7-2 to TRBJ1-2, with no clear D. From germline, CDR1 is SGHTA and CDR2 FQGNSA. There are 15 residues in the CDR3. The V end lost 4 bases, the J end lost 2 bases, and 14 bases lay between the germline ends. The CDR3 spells CASSSRGVENYGYTF. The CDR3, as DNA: TGTGCCAGCAGCTCTCGGGGAGTGGAAAACTATGGCTACACCTTC.

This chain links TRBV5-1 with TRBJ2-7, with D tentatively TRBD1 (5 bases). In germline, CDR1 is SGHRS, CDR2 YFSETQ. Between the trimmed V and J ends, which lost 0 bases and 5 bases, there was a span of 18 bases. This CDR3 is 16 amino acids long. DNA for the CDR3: TGCGCCAGCAGCTTGGCCATGGTCGGCAGGGCGGACGAGCAGTACTTC. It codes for CASSLAMVGRADEQYF. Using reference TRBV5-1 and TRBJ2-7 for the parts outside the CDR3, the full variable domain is KAGVTQTPRYLIKTRGQQVTLSCSPISGHRSVSWYQQTPGQGLQFLFEYFSETQRNKGNFPGRFSGRQFSNSRSEMNVSTLELGDSALYLCASSLAMVGRADEQYFGPGTRLTVT.

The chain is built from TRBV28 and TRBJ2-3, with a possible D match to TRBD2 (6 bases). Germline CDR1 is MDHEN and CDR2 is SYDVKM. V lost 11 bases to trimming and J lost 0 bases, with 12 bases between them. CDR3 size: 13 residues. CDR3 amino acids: CAVGRPSTDTQYF. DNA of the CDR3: TGTGCCGTCGGGAGACCTAGCACAGATACGCAGTATTTT.

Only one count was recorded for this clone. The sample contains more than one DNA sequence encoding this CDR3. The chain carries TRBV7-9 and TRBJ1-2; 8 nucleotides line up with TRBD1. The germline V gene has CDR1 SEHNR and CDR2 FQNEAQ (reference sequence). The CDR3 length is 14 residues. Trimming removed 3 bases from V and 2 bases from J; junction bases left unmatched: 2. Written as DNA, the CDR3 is TGTGCCAGCAGCTTGGGACAGGCGAACTATGGCTACACCTTC. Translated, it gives CASSLGQANYGYTF.